This T cell receptor (beta chain) appears in the sequencing data of a study of T-cell reconstitution after alpha-beta-depleted transplantation in children. Germline CDR1 reads MNHEY; CDR2 reads SVGAGI. The CDR3 is 15 amino acids. Findings and limits, study-wide: Surviving recipient cells, namely T cells and thymic progenitors, were the source of high day-60 TCRbeta diversity in some patients. There were reportedly several hundred expanded graft clones from which alpha-beta T cells came about two months after transplant. One year after transplant, T-cell counts and diversity came mostly from newly produced T cells.

It was with unique molecular identifiers that the TCRbeta library was prepared. TCRdb reprocessed the PCR reads with MiXCR, giving one entry per CDR3 protein. The sample includes fewer than 550,000 distinct CDR3 sequences, approximately 10% of them seen just once. With regard to this clonotype: Its antigen remains unidentified. This may be a read error: a much more frequent sequence differs by one nucleotide.

Source: PBMCs, taken before TCRalphabeta/CD19-depleted stem cell transplant. V gene TRBV6-5 combines with J gene TRBJ2-1, with 8 bases identical to TRBD2. This receptor was obtained from a child between 2 and 9 years old with inherited bone marrow failure, due to receive a stem cell transplant. DNA for the CDR3: TGTGCCAGCAGTTACTCTCGCGGGAGGTTCAATGGGCAGTTCTTC. Translated, it gives CASSYSRGRFNGQFF.